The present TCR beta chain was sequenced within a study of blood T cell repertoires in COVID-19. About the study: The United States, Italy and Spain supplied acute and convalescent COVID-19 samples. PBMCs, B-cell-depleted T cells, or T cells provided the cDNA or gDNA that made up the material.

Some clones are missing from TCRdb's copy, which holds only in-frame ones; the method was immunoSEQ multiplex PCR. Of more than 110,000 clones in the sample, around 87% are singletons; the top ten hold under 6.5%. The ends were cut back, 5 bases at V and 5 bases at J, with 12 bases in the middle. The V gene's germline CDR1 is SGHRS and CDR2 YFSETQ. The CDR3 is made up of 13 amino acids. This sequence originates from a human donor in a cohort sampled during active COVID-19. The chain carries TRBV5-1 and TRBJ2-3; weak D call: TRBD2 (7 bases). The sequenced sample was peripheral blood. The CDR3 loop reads CASSSGGIDTQYF. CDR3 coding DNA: TGCGCCAGCAGTTCGGGGGGCATAGATACGCAGTATTTT.